A selection of T cell receptor beta chains follows, all from one sample in a study of early T cells in non-severe SARS-CoV-2 infection. TCRdb re-called the 5' RACE reads through MiXCR, storing one row per CDR3 protein. The sample holds roughly 64,000 distinct CDR3 sequences, about 12% seen once. The source material was whole blood. The receptors come from an adult who was a healthcare worker with PCR-confirmed SARS-CoV-2 infection or an uninfected control (not recorded which). Both conserved end residues are part of each CDR3. D genes are given only for firm matches. Size tells how often a clone was seen (once, few, many) or the class of an expanded clone, and some rows leave it out.

d_call j_call clone_size v_call cdr3_aa cdr3_nt
TRBD1 TRBJ2-2 - TRBV5-6 CASSLVAGGSGELFF TGTGCCAGCAGCTTGGTGGCAGGGGGCTCCGGGGAGCTGTTTTTT
- TRBJ1-5 many TRBV27 CASSLSGTSPNQPQHF TGTGCCAGCAGTTTGTCCGGGACAAGCCCCAATCAGCCCCAGCATTTT
TRBD1 TRBJ1-5 - TRBV12-3/TRBV12-4 CASSRTGTGDSNQPQHF TGTGCCAGCAGTCGAACCGGGACAGGTGATAGCAATCAGCCCCAGCATTTT
- TRBJ2-7 few TRBV7-9 CASSLASRQDGGHYEQYF TGTGCCAGCAGCTTAGCTTCAAGGCAGGACGGTGGGCACTACGAGCAGTACTTC
TRBD1 TRBJ2-2 - TRBV29-1 CSVEARDRNTGELFF TGCAGCGTTGAAGCCCGGGACAGAAACACCGGGGAGCTGTTTTTT
- TRBJ1-1 few TRBV6-2/TRBV6-3 CASSYSILQAFF TGTGCCAGCAGTTACTCGATACTCCAGGCTTTCTTT
- TRBJ1-6 - TRBV18 CASSLPPGNNSPLHF TGTGCCAGCTCACTGCCGCCAGGGAATAATTCACCCCTCCACTTT
- TRBJ2-1 - TRBV6-1 CASNPGFHEQFF TGTGCCAGCAACCCGGGGTTCCATGAGCAGTTCTTC
TRBD1 TRBJ1-6 many TRBV12-3/TRBV12-4 CASTPGTGTYNSPLHF TGTGCCAGCACCCCCGGGACAGGGACCTATAATTCACCCCTCCACTTT
- TRBJ2-7 many TRBV6-1 CASSDALYYEQYF TGTGCCAGCAGTGACGCCCTTTACTACGAGCAGTACTTC
- TRBJ1-3 - TRBV30 CAWTPGLYSGNTIYF TGTGCCTGGACCCCGGGACTGTACTCTGGAAACACCATATATTTT
TRBD1 TRBJ2-7 few TRBV20-1 CSATLRDRGYEQYF TGCAGTGCGACGCTCCGAGACAGGGGCTACGAGCAGTACTTC
TRBD1 TRBJ2-7 few TRBV6-2/TRBV6-3 CASSLALTLGTGAGEQYF TGTGCCAGCAGTTTAGCGCTTACGCTGGGGACAGGTGCGGGCGAGCAGTACTTC
- TRBJ2-3 many TRBV30 CAWGGGSGTDTQYF TGTGCCTGGGGTGGGGGGTCTGGCACAGATACGCAGTATTTT
- TRBJ1-1 many TRBV6-5 CASSYSAGDTEAFF TGTGCCAGCAGTTACAGCGCAGGGGACACTGAAGCTTTCTTT
- TRBJ1-1 many TRBV9 CASSVRTNTEAFF TGTGCCAGCAGCGTCAGGACGAACACTGAAGCTTTCTTT
TRBD1 TRBJ2-1 - TRBV12-3/TRBV12-4 CASSPDRDRRFF TGTGCCAGCAGCCCCGATAGGGACAGGCGCTTTTTC
- TRBJ2-2 - TRBV10-2 CASSFGWLGELFF TGCGCCAGCAGTTTTGGATGGCTCGGGGAGCTGTTTTTT
- TRBJ2-3 - TRBV18 CASSPPQQVTDTQYF TGTGCCAGCTCACCACCTCAACAGGTCACAGATACGCAGTATTTT
TRBD2 TRBJ2-3 many TRBV6-2/TRBV6-3 CASSYVPSGPSGGDTQYF TGTGCCAGCAGTTACGTTCCTAGCGGGCCCTCGGGGGGAGATACGCAGTATTTT
- TRBJ2-7 - TRBV7-2 CASSLAPDPTYEQYF TGTGCCAGCAGCTTAGCGCCGGACCCTACCTACGAGCAGTACTTC
- TRBJ1-2 - TRBV6-6 CASFPRQTNYGYTF TGTGCCAGCTTCCCGCGACAGACTAACTATGGCTACACCTTC
- TRBJ2-1 many TRBV12-5 CASGLLGSDHEQFF TGTGCTAGTGGTTTGCTAGGGAGCGATCATGAGCAGTTCTTC
TRBD1 TRBJ2-3 - TRBV7-8 CASTQTGPTDTQYF TGTGCCAGCACCCAGACAGGGCCAACAGATACGCAGTATTTT
TRBD2 TRBJ2-5 many TRBV11-3 CASSPGTSGGAQETQYF TGTGCCAGCAGTCCGGGGACTAGCGGGGGAGCGCAAGAGACCCAGTACTTC
- TRBJ1-1 - TRBV10-2 CASSGGMATEAFF TGCGCCAGCAGTGGAGGGATGGCCACTGAAGCTTTCTTT
- TRBJ2-2 few TRBV5-1 CASREGSNTGELFF TGCGCCAGCAGGGAGGGCTCGAACACCGGGGAGCTGTTTTTT
TRBD1 TRBJ2-3 few TRBV7-9 CASSPRPGTGGADTQYF TGTGCCAGCAGCCCCAGACCCGGGACAGGGGGCGCAGATACGCAGTATTTT
- TRBJ1-5 few TRBV11-2 CASSLFPSSEPQHF TGTGCCAGCAGCTTATTTCCGTCATCGGAGCCCCAGCATTTT
TRBD1 TRBJ2-2 few TRBV7-2 CASSFGQGGPGELFF TGTGCCAGCAGCTTCGGACAGGGAGGCCCCGGGGAGCTGTTTTTT
TRBD2 TRBJ2-7 once TRBV9 CASSVDLAGAYEQYF TGTGCCAGCAGCGTAGACCTAGCGGGGGCCTACGAGCAGTACTTC
TRBD1 TRBJ2-5 few TRBV12-3/TRBV12-4 CASSPGQGATGNWETQYF TGTGCCAGCAGTCCGGGACAGGGCGCGACTGGGAACTGGGAGACCCAGTACTTC
- TRBJ1-5 many TRBV11-2 CASSLERDQPQHF TGTGCCAGCAGCTTAGAGAGGGATCAGCCCCAGCATTTT
- TRBJ1-1 few TRBV13 CASSSRLQGYTEAFF TGTGCCAGCAGCTCCCGATTACAGGGATACACTGAAGCTTTCTTT
- TRBJ2-7 - TRBV5-1 CASSPGGGRDEQYF TGCGCCAGCAGCCCCGGCGGCGGTCGGGACGAGCAGTACTTC
- TRBJ2-1 few TRBV30 CAWSKGGLSNEQFF TGTGCCTGGAGTAAAGGGGGGTTGTCGAATGAGCAGTTCTTC
TRBD2 TRBJ2-1 many TRBV5-4 CASSPLSGANYNEQFF TGTGCCAGCAGCCCCCTAAGCGGGGCCAACTACAATGAGCAGTTCTTC
- TRBJ2-1 few TRBV7-2 CASSTEQFF TGTGCCAGCAGCACTGAGCAGTTCTTC
- TRBJ2-5 - TRBV29-1 CSVMGQDGRETQYF TGCAGCGTCATGGGACAGGACGGGAGGGAGACCCAGTACTTC
- TRBJ2-2 many TRBV11-2 CASSLPHRWGTDTGELFF TGTGCCAGCAGCTTACCCCACAGGTGGGGGACGGACACCGGGGAGCTGTTTTTT
- TRBJ2-7 few TRBV7-9 CASSSPGPSYEQYF TGTGCCAGCAGCTCCCCGGGGCCCTCCTACGAGCAGTACTTC
- TRBJ1-4 many TRBV5-1 CASSSSGAFYEKLFF TGCGCCAGCAGTTCCTCTGGGGCGTTTTATGAAAAACTGTTTTTT
- TRBJ2-5 - TRBV14 CASSQDWGVRETQYF TGTGCCAGCAGCCAAGATTGGGGCGTCCGGGAGACCCAGTACTTC
- TRBJ1-4 - TRBV19 CASSPGMEKLFF TGTGCCAGTAGTCCCGGTATGGAAAAACTGTTTTTT
TRBD1 TRBJ1-1 many TRBV27 CASSLQGRNTEAFF TGTGCCAGCAGTCTACAGGGGAGGAACACTGAAGCTTTCTTT
- TRBJ2-1 few TRBV20-1 CSALQPISYNEQFF TGCAGTGCTTTACAGCCGATTTCCTACAATGAGCAGTTCTTC
- TRBJ1-6 few TRBV18 CASSPPGYSPLHF TGTGCCAGCTCACCACCCGGGTATTCACCCCTCCACTTT
- TRBJ2-3 - TRBV20-1 CSASLDRRTDTQYF TGCAGTGCTAGCTTAGACAGGCGCACAGATACGCAGTATTTT
- TRBJ1-1 few TRBV29-1 CSVPSGQEAFF TGCAGCGTCCCAAGTGGGCAAGAAGCTTTCTTT
TRBD2 TRBJ2-1 few TRBV7-8 CASSLAGGDFYNEQFF TGTGCCAGCAGCTTGGCGGGGGGCGATTTCTACAATGAGCAGTTCTTC
TRBD1 TRBJ2-2 - TRBV3-1 CASSQDVAGGNTGELFF TGTGCCAGCAGCCAAGATGTGGCAGGGGGAAACACCGGGGAGCTGTTTTTT
TRBD1 TRBJ1-2 few TRBV6-5 CASRRDRGRNYGYTF TGTGCCAGCAGGCGGGACAGGGGGCGGAACTATGGCTACACCTTC
- TRBJ2-2 few TRBV10-1 CASSDGITGELFF TGCGCCAGCAGTGATGGTATCACCGGGGAGCTGTTTTTT
TRBD1 TRBJ1-4 few TRBV4-1 CASSQYLMGTANEKLFF TGCGCCAGCAGCCAATACCTAATGGGGACAGCTAATGAAAAACTGTTTTTT
- TRBJ2-7 many TRBV5-4 CASSQDLISYEQYF TGTGCCAGCAGCCAGGATCTTATCTCCTACGAGCAGTACTTC
- TRBJ1-1 many TRBV5-1 CASSLGAGRTTEAFF TGCGCCAGCAGCTTGGGTGCGGGGCGGACCACTGAAGCTTTCTTT
- TRBJ2-3 many TRBV24-1 CATSDLSPASTDTQYF TGTGCCACCAGTGATTTGTCGCCTGCTAGCACAGATACGCAGTATTTT
- TRBJ2-2 many TRBV19 CASSISPAGPGTGELFF TGTGCCAGTAGTATCTCCCCCGCAGGCCCGGGGACCGGGGAGCTGTTTTTT
- TRBJ2-7 many TRBV24-1 CATSPRNSDEQYF TGTGCCACCAGCCCCAGGAACTCGGACGAGCAGTACTTC
TRBD1 TRBJ1-6 - TRBV19 CASSSTPGQGSSPLHF TGTGCCAGTAGTTCCACCCCGGGACAGGGATCGTCACCCCTCCACTTT